The clone carrying this T cell receptor (beta chain) was recorded at least ten times. As yet, its antigen is unknown. TCR beta CDR3 sequences were amplified from RNA transcripts. The TCR CDR3 first-round RT-PCR relied on the HTBI primer set. TCRdb processed the multiplex PCR reads anew with MiXCR; each CDR3 protein has one entry. The sample records about 340,000 distinct CDR3 sequences, 21% being singletons. The data were obtained in a study of T cells in Graves' hyperthyroidism and ophthalmopathy. Study context: Any treatment followed the collection of peripheral blood at initial diagnosis.

Deletions cut 5 bases from V and 9 bases from J, with 11 bases between. There are 12 residues in the CDR3. CDR1 is SEHNR and CDR2 is FQNEAQ in the germline V gene (reference sequence). Study-wide points: Most expanded thyroid clonotypes above 0.001 also appeared in blood.

The TCR comes from a woman between 45 and 60 years old with Graves' hyperthyroidism. V is TRBV7-9 and J is TRBJ2-1, with TRBD1 as a possible D gene (6 bases). Sequenced input: blood. CDR3 sequence: CASSETGPEQFF. CDR3 sequence (DNA): TGTGCCAGCAGCGAGACAGGCCCTGAGCAGTTCTTC. Full variable domain (missing parts from reference TRBV7-9 and TRBJ2-1): DTGVSQNPRHKITKRGQNVTFRCDPISEHNRLYWYRQTLGQGPEFLTYFQNEAQLEKSRLLSDRFSAERPKGSFSTLEIQRTEQGDSAMYLCASSETGPEQFFGPGTRLTVL.